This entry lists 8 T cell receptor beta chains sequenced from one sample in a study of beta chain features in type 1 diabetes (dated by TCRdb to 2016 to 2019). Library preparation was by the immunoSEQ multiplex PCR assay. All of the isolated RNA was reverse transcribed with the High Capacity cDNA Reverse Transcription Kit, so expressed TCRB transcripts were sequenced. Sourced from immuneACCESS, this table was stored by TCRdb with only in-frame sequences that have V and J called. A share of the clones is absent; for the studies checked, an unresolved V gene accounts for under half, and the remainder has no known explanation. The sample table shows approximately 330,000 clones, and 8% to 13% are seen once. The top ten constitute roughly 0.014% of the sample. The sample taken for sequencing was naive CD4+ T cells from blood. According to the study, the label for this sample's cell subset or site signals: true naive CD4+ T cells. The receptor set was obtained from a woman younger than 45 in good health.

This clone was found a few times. The CDR3 protein is CASSSGQLNYGYTF. The CDR3 DNA reads TGTGCCAGCAGCTCAGGACAGCTTAACTATGGCTACACCTTC. The V and J genes are TRBV7-2 and TRBJ1-2; D might be TRBD1 (6 bases). CDR3 length: 14 amino acids. CDR1 SGHTA and CDR2 FQGNSA come from the germline V gene. The V and J ends lost 4 bases and 1 base respectively, with 10 bases between them.

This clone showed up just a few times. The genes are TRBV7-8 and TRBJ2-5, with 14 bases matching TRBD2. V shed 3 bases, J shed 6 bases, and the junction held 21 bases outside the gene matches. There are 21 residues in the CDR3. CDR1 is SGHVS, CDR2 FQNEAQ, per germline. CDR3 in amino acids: CASSFLRWGTSGSRGFKTQYF. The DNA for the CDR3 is TGTGCCAGCAGCTTTCTCCGCTGGGGGACTAGCGGGAGTAGAGGCTTCAAGACCCAGTACTTC.

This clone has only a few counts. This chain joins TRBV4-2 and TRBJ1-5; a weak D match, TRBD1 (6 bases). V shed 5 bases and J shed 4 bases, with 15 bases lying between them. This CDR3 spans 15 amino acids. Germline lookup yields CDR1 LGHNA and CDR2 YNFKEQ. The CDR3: CASSVSSGQNQPQHF. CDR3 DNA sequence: TGTGCCAGCAGCGTGAGTTCTGGACAGAATCAGCCCCAGCATTTT.

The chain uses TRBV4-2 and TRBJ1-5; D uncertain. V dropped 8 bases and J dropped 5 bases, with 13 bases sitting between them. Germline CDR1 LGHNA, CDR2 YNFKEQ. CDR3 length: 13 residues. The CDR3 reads CASAPLIDQPQHF. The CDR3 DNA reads TGTGCCAGCGCCCCACTGATAGATCAGCCCCAGCATTTT.

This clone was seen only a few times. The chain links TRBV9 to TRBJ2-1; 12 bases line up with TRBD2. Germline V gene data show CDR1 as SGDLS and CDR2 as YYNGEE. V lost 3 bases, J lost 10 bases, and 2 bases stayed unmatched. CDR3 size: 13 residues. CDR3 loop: CASSATSGGEQFF. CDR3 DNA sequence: TGTGCCAGCAGCGCGACTAGCGGGGGAGAGCAGTTCTTC.

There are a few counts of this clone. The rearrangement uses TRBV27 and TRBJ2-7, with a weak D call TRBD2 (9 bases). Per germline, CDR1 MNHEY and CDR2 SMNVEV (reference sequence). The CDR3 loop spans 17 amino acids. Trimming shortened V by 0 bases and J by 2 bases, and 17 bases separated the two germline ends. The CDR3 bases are TGTGCCAGCAGTTTATCCAGCGGGAGGACAGGGACCTACGAGCAGTACTTC. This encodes CASSLSSGRTGTYEQYF.

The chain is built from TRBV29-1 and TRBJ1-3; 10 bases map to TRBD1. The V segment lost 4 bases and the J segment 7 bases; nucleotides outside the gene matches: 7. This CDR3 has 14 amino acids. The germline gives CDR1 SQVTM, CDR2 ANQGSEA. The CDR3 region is CSVADRGAGNTIYF. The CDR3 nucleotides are TGCAGCGTTGCGGACAGGGGGGCCGGCAACACCATATATTTT.

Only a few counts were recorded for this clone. The CDR3 here is CASSRRQDSYEQYF. CDR3 nucleotides: TGCGCCAGCAGCCGCAGACAGGACAGCTACGAGCAGTACTTC. V and J are TRBV5-1 and TRBJ2-7, with D perhaps matching TRBD1 (6 bases). The CDR3 loop spans 14 amino acids. Per germline, CDR1 SGHRS and CDR2 YFSETQ. V lost 4 bases and J lost 3, with 14 bases in between.